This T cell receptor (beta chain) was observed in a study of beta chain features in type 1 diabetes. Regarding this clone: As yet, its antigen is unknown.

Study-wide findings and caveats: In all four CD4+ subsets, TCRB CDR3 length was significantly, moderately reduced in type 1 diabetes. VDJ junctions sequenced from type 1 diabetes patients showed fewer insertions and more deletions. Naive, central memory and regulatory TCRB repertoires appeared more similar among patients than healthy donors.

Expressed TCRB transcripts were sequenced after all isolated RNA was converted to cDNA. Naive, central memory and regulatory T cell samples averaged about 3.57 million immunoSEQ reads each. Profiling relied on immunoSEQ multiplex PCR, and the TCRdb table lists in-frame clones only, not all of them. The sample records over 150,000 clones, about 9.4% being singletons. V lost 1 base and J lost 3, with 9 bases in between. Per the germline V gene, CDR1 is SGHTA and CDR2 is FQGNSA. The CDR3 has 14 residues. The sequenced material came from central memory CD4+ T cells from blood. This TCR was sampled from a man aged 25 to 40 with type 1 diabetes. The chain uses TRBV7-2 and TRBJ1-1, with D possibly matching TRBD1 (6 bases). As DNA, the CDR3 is TGTGCCAGCAGCTTAGGACAGGTATACACTGAAGCTTTCTTT. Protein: CASSLGQVYTEAFF.